These 14 T cell receptor beta chains were all obtained from the same sample, sequenced in a study of T cell changes during pregnancy in multiple sclerosis. Using immunoSEQ multiplex PCR, the repertoire was profiled, and TCRdb retains in-frame clones only, with some absent. Among tens of thousands of clones listed, about 89% were seen once. The source material was CD4+ T cells from peripheral blood mononuclear cells, sampled in the first trimester of pregnancy. The receptors here all came from a female donor with multiple sclerosis, enrolled in a pregnancy study.

V and J are TRBV2 and TRBJ1-4; D possibly corresponds to TRBD1 (5 bases). V lost 1 base to trimming and J lost 10 bases, with 13 bases between them. The V gene's germline CDR1 is SNHLY and CDR2 FYNNEI. The CDR3 has 14 residues. The DNA of the CDR3 is TGTGCCAGCAGTGAAGACTGGGGCGTCGGAAAACTGTTTTTT. Amino acids: CASSEDWGVGKLFF.

CDR3 sequence: CASSFSGGNTEAFF. The CDR3 coding sequence is TGTGCCAGCAGCTTCAGCGGCGGGAACACTGAAGCTTTCTTT. The chain employs TRBV7-9 and TRBJ1-1; D uncertain. Germline values: CDR1 SEHNR, CDR2 FQNEAQ (reference sequence). This CDR3 contains 14 residues. V lost 3 bases to trimming and J lost 1 base, with 9 bases between them.

The J gene is TRBJ2-3, the V gene TRBV28, with 8 nucleotides matching TRBD2. This CDR3 has 17 amino acids. V gave up 6 bases and J gave up 0 bases; unmatched junction bases: 11. Germline CDR1 is MDHEN and CDR2 is SYDVKM. CDR3 in amino acids: CASRAPSGSTSTDTQYF. CDR3 DNA: TGTGCCAGCAGAGCACCTAGCGGGTCCACTAGCACAGATACGCAGTATTTT. The full variable domain, rest sourced from reference TRBV28 and TRBJ2-3, is DVKVTQSSRYLVKRTGEKVFLECVQDMDHENMFWYRQDPGLGLRLIYFSYDVKMKEKGDIPEGYSVSREKKERFSLILESASTNQTSMYLCASRAPSGSTSTDTQYFGPGTRLTVL.

This chain uses TRBV7-2 with TRBJ1-5, with a possible D match to TRBD1 (5 bases). Trimming took 5 bases from V and 13 from J, leaving 15 bases between them. The CDR3 is made up of 12 amino acids. The germline V gene encodes CDR1 SGHTA and CDR2 FQGNSA. CDR3 in DNA: TGTGCCAGCAGCCTGAATGGGGGGGAGCAGCATTTT. It encodes CASSLNGGEQHF.

The chain joins TRBV6-6 to TRBJ2-1; no reliable D call. This CDR3 is 16 amino acids long. CDR1 is MNHNY and CDR2 is SVGAGI in the germline V gene (reference sequence). Deletions cut 4 bases from V and 10 bases from J, with 23 bases between. The CDR3 spells CASSSQSVALRGEQFF. The CDR3, as DNA: TGTGCCAGCAGTTCCCAGAGCGTCGCTTTACGAGGCGAGCAGTTCTTC.

V is TRBV18 and J is TRBJ2-1; D unclear. Germline-derived CDR1 and CDR2 are KGHSH and LQKENI. This CDR3 is 15 amino acids long. Trimming left V 0 bases short and J 5 bases short, with 11 bases between. The CDR3 nucleotides are TGTGCCAGCTCACCACCGTCTCTACCGGACAATGAGCAGTTCTTC. This translates into CASSPPSLPDNEQFF.

About this clone: Other DNA sequences from this sample encode an identical CDR3 as well. The chain has TRBV30 and TRBJ1-2; D unclear. Trimming took 1 base from V and 4 from J, leaving 4 bases between them. This CDR3 is 11 amino acids long. Germline V gene data show CDR1 as GTSNPN and CDR2 as SVGIG (reference sequence). The CDR3, as DNA: TGTGCCTGGAGTGGGCTCTATGGCTACACCTTC. Its protein product is CAWSGLYGYTF.

The chain carries TRBV29-1 and TRBJ2-3; 13 nucleotides line up with TRBD2. V lost 4 bases, J lost 2 bases, and 3 bases stayed unmatched. Germline-derived CDR1 and CDR2 are SQVTM and ANQGSEA. This CDR3 contains 15 residues. In DNA, the CDR3 is TGCAGCGTTGGGACTAGCGGGAGTCCCACAGATACGCAGTATTTT. This sequence encodes CSVGTSGSPTDTQYF.

The chain joins TRBV7-2 to TRBJ1-5, with a weak D call TRBD1 (5 bases). V was pared by 7 bases and J by 0 bases, with 13 bases between. Germline CDR1 SGHTA, CDR2 FQGNSA. This CDR3 has 15 residues. The CDR3 loop reads CASNPWGRSNQPQHF. The CDR3 nucleotides are TGTGCCAGCAACCCTTGGGGCCGTAGCAATCAGCCCCAGCATTTT.

In DNA, the CDR3 is TGTGCCAGTAGTTCCGGGACAGGGGGCTCTGTGGGCTCTGGAAACACCATATATTTT. As protein: CASSSGTGGSVGSGNTIYF. The chain couples TRBV19 to TRBJ1-3; 12 bases fit TRBD1. CDR3 size: 19 residues. V lost 5 bases and J lost 0; bases outside the gene matches: 11. Germline V gene lookup returns CDR1 LNHDA and CDR2 SQIVND (reference sequence).

This sequence joins TRBV9 and TRBJ1-2; D gene uncertain. Trimming removed 4 bases from V and 7 bases from J, with 17 bases in between. The CDR3 consists of 14 residues. The germline V gene encodes CDR1 SGDLS and CDR2 YYNGEE. The CDR3 DNA reads TGTGCCAGCAGCTACCCGACGGGTTTGGGTGGCTACACCTTC. Protein sequence: CASSYPTGLGGYTF.

The rearrangement joins TRBV29-1 to TRBJ2-5; D possibly corresponds to TRBD1 (6 bases). The DNA end lines up better with TRBJ2-7; the J call may be wrong. CDR1 and CDR2 from the germline V gene are SQVTM and ANQGSEA. This CDR3 is 13 amino acids long. CDR3 in amino acids: CSVGAALGYEQYF. The CDR3 DNA reads TGCAGCGTGGGGGCCGCTCTGGGATACGAGCAGTACTTC.

This chain joins TRBV7-9 and TRBJ2-1; TRBD2 aligns across 9 bases. Germline V gene lookup returns CDR1 SEHNR and CDR2 FQNEAQ (reference sequence). Unmatched junction bases numbered 1, after V lost 3 bases and J lost 10 bases. This CDR3 has 12 residues. CDR3 bases: TGTGCCAGCAGCTTTGCGGGGGGGGAGCAGTTCTTC. Protein product: CASSFAGGEQFF.

The chain recombines TRBV7-8 with TRBJ1-5, with a possible D match to TRBD1 (5 bases). Germline V gene data show CDR1 as SGHVS and CDR2 as FQNEAQ. This CDR3 has 15 residues. V gave up 0 bases and J gave up 3 bases, with 9 bases separating them. CDR3 nucleotide sequence: TGTGCCAGCAGCTTAGCGGGGGGGGACAATCAGCCCCAGCATTTT. This codes for CASSLAGGDNQPQHF.